This T cell receptor beta chain comes out of a study of blood T cell repertoires in COVID-19. Across the whole study: There were acute and convalescent COVID-19 samples, and they came from the United States, Italy and Spain.

TCRdb's copy holds only in-frame clones and misses some; the assay was immunoSEQ multiplex PCR. This table holds almost 400,000 clones, just under 90% found once. Trimming removed 0 bases from V and 1 base from J, with 9 bases in between. The length of the CDR3 is 15 residues. From germline, CDR1 is SGHRS and CDR2 YFSETQ. The receptor was derived from a woman younger than 45 who had recovered from COVID-19. Sequencing was done on a sample of PBMCs or T cells enriched from blood (not recorded which). This chain uses TRBV5-1 with TRBJ2-3; D call uncertain. The CDR3 loop reads CASSLGSLGTDTQYF. In DNA form, the CDR3 reads TGCGCCAGCAGCTTGGGGTCCTTAGGCACAGATACGCAGTATTTT.